This T cell receptor (beta chain) was documented in a study of identical twins. This clonotype showed up many times. TCRdb ran MiXCR on the 5' RACE reads and lists one entry per CDR3 protein. The sample has around 140,000 distinct CDR3 sequences; roughly 3.2% are singletons. Between the trimmed V and J ends, which lost 2 bases and 5 bases, there was a span of 12 bases. CDR1 is SGHRS, CDR2 YFSETQ, per germline. The CDR3 has 14 residues. This clonotype was sampled from a man aged 18-30 years in good health. Specimen: memory T cells sorted from blood. The V call is TRBV5-1, the J call TRBJ2-3, with D possibly TRBD2 on 6 matching bases. The CDR3 sequence is CASSFGGVGDTQYF. The CDR3, as DNA: TGCGCCAGCAGCTTCGGGGGAGTAGGAGATACGCAGTATTTT.